This TCR beta chain was obtained from a study of identical twins (TCRdb year 2016). Background on the whole study: To test whether fetal clonotypes persist, the study used deep sequencing on TCR alpha and beta repertoires from monozygotic twins, unrelated adults of various ages, and cord blood. To rule out contamination, replicate twin experiments were performed at different times with different library preparation protocols. Here is what the overall study found, with its caveats: Invariant T cells such as MAIT and iNKT could partly confound zero-insertion analyses, though diverse VJ usage argued against this for most clonotypes. In beta out-of-frame sequences, excess twin sharing was weaker, because having fewer shared sequences lowered the signal-to-noise ratio. Recombination models systematically underestimated out-of-frame TCR alpha sharing in monozygotic twins but agreed with sharing between unrelated individuals. Compared with coincidental sharing between unrelated individuals, out-of-frame TCR alpha sequences shared between twins showed an excess of sequences with low generation probability. Because the same donors could not be followed over many years, conclusions were based on cross-sectional statistical analysis. Fewer insertions were carried by abundant cord blood beta clonotypes, a similar but weaker trend appeared in young adult naive repertoires, and no such trend appeared in memory repertoires.

The CDR1 and CDR2 encoded by the germline V gene are MNHEY and SVGAGI. The junction shows trimming of 5 bases on V and 6 bases on J, and the gene matches do not reach 8 bases of it. Inclusive of the bounding cysteine and phenylalanine, the CDR3 is 16 residues long. CDR3 DNA only is kept here, 48 bases in frame from base 1. Receptors were amplified or captured by 5' RACE. The reads were generated on an Illumina HiSeq 2000. A universal primer binding site was added through template switching, and the final cDNA carried a unique molecular identifier so that TCR cDNA molecules could be counted accurately. Specific primers in the conserved constant-segment region were used to synthesize first-strand cDNA for TCR alpha and beta chains. Each cDNA library was double barcoded, with a SMART-Mk sample barcode plus Illumina barcodes, to control for contamination. TruSeq adapter sequences along with Illumina sample barcodes were introduced in two successive PCR steps. Sequencing of the TCR alpha and beta cDNA libraries was done on the Illumina HiSeq platform using custom primers. The authors' pipeline ran thus. Unique molecular identifiers were extracted from raw reads with MiGEC, and CDR3 positions were determined with MiXCR. Recombination models were inferred per individual with the repgenHMM and IGoR tools using an EM algorithm. Shared clonotypes were analyzed with the tcR package in R, and sharing was normalized by the product of cloneset sizes. Out-of-frame nonproductive sequences were analyzed to study raw recombination free of thymic and clonal selection effects. TCRdb handled the public reads itself, with Q25 trimming in fastp and clone calling in MiXCR, and kept productive beta chains. CDR3 protein sequences are deduplicated, and each keeps its most common genes and DNA. TCRdb assigned the V and J calls; the authors' analysis was not used. This sample holds 200,000 to 250,000 distinct CDR3 sequences; about 13% were observed only once. Of the sample, about 4% is held by the ten largest clones.

Concerning this clonotype itself: It lacks a known antigen. The sample holds no much larger clone one base away, and base qualities are not on file.

Every donor in the study was a healthy Caucasian. Three pairs of female monozygotic twins, all aged 18 to 29 years, were included in the twin cohort. Using Miltenyi CD45RO+ enrichment and human naive T-cell isolation kits, memory (CD45RO+) and naive T cells were isolated from PBMC. These data were likewise used in another study, on yellow fever vaccine responses in identical twins. Taken from the second paper: The T cell response to vaccination in identical twins was reported by the authors to appear partly convergent and partly personalized. In identical twins, the study followed T cell clones that responded to the vaccine with precision.

Rearrangement joined TRBV6-5 to TRBJ2-3, and 13 junctional nucleotides match TRBD2. Sequencing was performed on memory (CD45RO+) T cells sorted from blood. What this sample's cell subset or site label stands for: CD45RO+ enriched T cells. The source is a woman in her late teens or twenties in good health. The CDR3 region has the sequence CASSTRLAGGPDTQYF. The bases are TGTGCCAGCAGTACACGACTAGCGGGGGGACCCGATACGCAGTATTTT.